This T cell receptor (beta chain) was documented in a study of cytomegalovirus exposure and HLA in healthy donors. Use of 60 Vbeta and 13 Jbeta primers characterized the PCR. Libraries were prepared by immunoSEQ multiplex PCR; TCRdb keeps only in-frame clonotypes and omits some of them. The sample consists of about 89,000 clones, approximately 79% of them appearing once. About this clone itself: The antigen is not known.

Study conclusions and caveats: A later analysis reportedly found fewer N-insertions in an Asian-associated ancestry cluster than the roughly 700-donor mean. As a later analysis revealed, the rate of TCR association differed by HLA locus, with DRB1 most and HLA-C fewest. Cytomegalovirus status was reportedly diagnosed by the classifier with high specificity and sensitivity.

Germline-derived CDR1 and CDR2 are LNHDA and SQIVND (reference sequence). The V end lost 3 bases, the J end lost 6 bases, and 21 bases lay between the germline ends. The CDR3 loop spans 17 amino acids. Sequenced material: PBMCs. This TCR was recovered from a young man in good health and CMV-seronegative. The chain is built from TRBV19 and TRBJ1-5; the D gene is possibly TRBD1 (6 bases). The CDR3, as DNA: TGTGCCAGTAGTATTGCTTTACCGGCAGGGGACGTTCAGCCCCAGCATTTT. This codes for CASSIALPAGDVQPQHF.